These 2 T cell receptor beta chains share one sample of origin, sequenced in a study of T-cell memory formation after mild COVID-19. Using its own MiXCR run on the 5' RACE reads, TCRdb lists one record per CDR3 protein. In the table there are over 150,000 distinct CDR3 sequences, 20% to 25% of which are singletons. Sequenced input: PBMCs or a T cell subset sorted from them (not recorded which). The source is an adult woman who had mild COVID-19 (a few samples of this study predate the infection). Cell type and time point are not known.

The genes are TRBV7-6 and TRBJ2-1; the match to TRBD2 covers 7 bases. J lost 9 bases, V lost 1 base, and 15 bases had no gene match. The CDR3 consists of 17 residues. CDR1 and CDR2 (germline): SGHVS, FNYEAQ. Written as DNA, the CDR3 is TGTGCCAGCAGCTTAGGCCCACTAGCGCTGGGGAACAGTGAGCAGTTCTTC. Protein sequence: CASSLGPLALGNSEQFF.

Note on this clonotype: This may come from a read error, since a much larger clone is one base off. Because it lacks the conserved phenylalanine or tryptophan at the end, this CDR3 is likely a read error. The V gene is TRBV11-1, the J gene TRBJ2-6; D not certain. Trimming pared 1 base from V and 0 bases from J, leaving 4 bases between. The length of the CDR3 is 15 residues. CDR1 and CDR2 (germline): SGHAT, FQDESV (reference sequence). The DNA for the CDR3 is TGTGCCAGCAGCTTAGGACTCTCTGGGGCCAACGTCCTGACTATC. As protein: CASSLGLSGANVLTI.